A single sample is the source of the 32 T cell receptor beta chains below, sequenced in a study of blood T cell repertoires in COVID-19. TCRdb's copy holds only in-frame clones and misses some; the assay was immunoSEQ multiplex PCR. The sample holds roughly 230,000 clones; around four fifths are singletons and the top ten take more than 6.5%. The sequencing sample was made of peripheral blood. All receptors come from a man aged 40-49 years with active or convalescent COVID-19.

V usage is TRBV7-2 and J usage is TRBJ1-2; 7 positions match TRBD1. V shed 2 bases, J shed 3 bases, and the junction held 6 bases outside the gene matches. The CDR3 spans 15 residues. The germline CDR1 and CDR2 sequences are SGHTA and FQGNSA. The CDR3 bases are TGTGCCAGCAGCTTAAGTGGCAGGGGGGACTATGGCTACACCTTC. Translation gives CASSLSGRGDYGYTF.

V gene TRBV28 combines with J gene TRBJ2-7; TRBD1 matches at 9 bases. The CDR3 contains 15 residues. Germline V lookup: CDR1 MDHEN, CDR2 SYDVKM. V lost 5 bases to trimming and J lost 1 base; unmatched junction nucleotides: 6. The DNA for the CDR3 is TGTGCCAGCAGTAGCGCGACAGGGGGTTCCTACGAGCAGTACTTC. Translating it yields CASSSATGGSYEQYF. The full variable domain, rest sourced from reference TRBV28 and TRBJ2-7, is DVKVTQSSRYLVKRTGEKVFLECVQDMDHENMFWYRQDPGLGLRLIYFSYDVKMKEKGDIPEGYSVSREKKERFSLILESASTNQTSMYLCASSSATGGSYEQYFGPGTRLTVT.

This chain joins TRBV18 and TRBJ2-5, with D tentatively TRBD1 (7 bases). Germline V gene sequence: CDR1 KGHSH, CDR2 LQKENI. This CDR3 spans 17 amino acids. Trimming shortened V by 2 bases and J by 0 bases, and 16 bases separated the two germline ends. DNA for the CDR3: TGTGCCAGCTCACCAAGGGGGCGGGACTCGTACCAAGAGACCCAGTACTTC. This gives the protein CASSPRGRDSYQETQYF.

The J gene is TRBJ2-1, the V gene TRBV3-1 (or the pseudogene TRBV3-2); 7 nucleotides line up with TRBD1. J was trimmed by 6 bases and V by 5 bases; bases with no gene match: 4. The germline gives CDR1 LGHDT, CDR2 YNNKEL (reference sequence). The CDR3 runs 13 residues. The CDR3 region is CASSFGQVNEQFF. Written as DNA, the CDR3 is TGTGCCAGCAGCTTCGGACAGGTCAATGAGCAGTTCTTC.

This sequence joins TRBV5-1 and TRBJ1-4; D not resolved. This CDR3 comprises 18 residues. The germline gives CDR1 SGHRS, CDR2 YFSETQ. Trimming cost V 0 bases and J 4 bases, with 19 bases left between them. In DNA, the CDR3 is TGCGCCAGCAGCTTGGCCCCGGGAGGACGGACTCTTAATGAAAAACTGTTTTTT. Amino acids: CASSLAPGGRTLNEKLFF.

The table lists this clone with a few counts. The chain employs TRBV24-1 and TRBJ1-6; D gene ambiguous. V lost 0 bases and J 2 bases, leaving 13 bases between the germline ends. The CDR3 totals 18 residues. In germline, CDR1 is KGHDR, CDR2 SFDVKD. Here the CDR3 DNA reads TGTGCCACCAGTGATTTGGCAGCCCTCGACACCTATAATTCACCCCTCCACTTT. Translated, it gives CATSDLAALDTYNSPLHF.

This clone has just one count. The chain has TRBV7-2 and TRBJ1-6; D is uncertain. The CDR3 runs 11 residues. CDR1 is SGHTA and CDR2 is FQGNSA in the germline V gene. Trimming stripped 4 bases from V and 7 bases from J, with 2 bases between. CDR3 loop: CASSSNSPLHF. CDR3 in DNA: TGTGCCAGCAGCTCGAATTCACCCCTCCACTTT.

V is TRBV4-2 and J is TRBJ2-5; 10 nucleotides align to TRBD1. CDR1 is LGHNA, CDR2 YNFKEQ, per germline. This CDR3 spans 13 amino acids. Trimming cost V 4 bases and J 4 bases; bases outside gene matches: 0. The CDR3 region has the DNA TGTGCCAGCAGCCGGGACAGGGGAGAGACCCAGTACTTC. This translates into CASSRDRGETQYF.

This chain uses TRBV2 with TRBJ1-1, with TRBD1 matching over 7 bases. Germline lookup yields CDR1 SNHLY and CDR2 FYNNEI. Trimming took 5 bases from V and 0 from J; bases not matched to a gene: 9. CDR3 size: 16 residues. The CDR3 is CASSRNPQGMNTEAFF. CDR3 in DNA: TGTGCCAGCAGTCGCAATCCACAGGGGATGAACACTGAAGCTTTCTTT.

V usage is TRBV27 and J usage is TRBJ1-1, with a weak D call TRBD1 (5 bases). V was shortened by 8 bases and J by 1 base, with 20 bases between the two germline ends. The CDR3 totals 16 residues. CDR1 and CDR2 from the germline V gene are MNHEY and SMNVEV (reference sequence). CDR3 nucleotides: TGTGCCAGCTATTCATTGGCGGGGACCGGGAACACTGAAGCTTTCTTT. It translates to CASYSLAGTGNTEAFF.

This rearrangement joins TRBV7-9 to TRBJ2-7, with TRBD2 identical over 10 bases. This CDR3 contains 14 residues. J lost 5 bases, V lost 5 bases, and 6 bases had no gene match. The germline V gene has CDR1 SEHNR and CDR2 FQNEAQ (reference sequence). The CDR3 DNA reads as TGTGCCAGCAGCCCCCCTAGCGGGAGCCACGAGCAGTACTTC. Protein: CASSPPSGSHEQYF.

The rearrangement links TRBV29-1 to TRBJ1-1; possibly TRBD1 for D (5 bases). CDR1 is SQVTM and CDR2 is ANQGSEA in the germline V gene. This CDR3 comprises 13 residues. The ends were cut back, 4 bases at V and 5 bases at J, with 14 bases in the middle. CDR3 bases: TGCAGCGTTGGGCTCGGGGGGGAAACTGAAGCTTTCTTT. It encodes CSVGLGGETEAFF.

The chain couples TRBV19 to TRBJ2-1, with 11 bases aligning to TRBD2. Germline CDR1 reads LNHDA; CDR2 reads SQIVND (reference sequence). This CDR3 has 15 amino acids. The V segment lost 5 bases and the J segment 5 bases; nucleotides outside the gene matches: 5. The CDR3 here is CASSPRTSGHNEQFF. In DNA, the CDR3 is TGTGCCAGTAGTCCTCGGACTAGCGGGCACAATGAGCAGTTCTTC.

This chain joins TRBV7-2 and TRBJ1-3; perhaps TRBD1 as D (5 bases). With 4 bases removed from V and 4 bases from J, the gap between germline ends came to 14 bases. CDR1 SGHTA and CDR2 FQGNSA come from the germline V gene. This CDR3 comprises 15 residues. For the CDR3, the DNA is TGTGCCAGCAGCTCCGATGCGGGACCCGGAAACACCATATATTTT. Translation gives CASSSDAGPGNTIYF.

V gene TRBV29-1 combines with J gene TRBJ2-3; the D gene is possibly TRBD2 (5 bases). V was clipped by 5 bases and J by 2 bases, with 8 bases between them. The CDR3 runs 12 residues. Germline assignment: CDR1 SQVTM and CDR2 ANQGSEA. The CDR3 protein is CSVQRDTDTQYF. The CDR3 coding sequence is TGCAGCGTTCAGAGGGACACAGATACGCAGTATTTT.

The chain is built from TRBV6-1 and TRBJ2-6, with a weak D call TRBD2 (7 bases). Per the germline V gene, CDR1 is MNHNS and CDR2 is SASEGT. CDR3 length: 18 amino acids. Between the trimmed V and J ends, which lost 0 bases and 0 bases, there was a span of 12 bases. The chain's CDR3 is CASSEAGGRASGANVLTF. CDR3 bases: TGTGCCAGCAGTGAAGCGGGGGGGCGAGCCTCTGGGGCCAACGTCCTGACTTTC.

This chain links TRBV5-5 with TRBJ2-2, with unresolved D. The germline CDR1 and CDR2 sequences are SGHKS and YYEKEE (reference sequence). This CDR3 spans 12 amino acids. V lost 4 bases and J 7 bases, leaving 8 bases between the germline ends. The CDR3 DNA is TGTGCCAGCAGCCCCGTCCTCGGGGAGCTGTTTTTT. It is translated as CASSPVLGELFF.

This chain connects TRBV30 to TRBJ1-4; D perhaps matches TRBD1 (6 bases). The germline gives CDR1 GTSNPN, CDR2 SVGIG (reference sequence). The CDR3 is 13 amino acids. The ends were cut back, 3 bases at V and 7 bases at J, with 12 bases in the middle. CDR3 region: CAWRTGPSEKLFF. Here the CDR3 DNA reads TGTGCCTGGAGAACAGGGCCTAGTGAAAAACTGTTTTTT. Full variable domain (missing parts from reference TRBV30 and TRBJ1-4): SQTIHQWPATLVQPVGSPLSLECTVEGTSNPNLYWYRQAAGRGLQLLFYSVGIGQISSEVPQNLSASRPQDRQFILSSKKLLLSDSGFYLCAWRTGPSEKLFFGSGTQLSVL.

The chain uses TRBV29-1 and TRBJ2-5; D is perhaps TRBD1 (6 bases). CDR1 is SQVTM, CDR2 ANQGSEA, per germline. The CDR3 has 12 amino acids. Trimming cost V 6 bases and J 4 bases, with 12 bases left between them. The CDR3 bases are TGCAGCGTACGGACAGCAGCAGAGACCCAGTACTTC. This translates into CSVRTAAETQYF.

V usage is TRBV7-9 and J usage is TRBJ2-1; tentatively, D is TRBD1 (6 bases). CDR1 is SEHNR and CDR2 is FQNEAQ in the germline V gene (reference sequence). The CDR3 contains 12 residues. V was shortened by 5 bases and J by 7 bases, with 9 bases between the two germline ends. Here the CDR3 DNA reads TGTGCCAGCAGCCGGACAGTAAATGAGCAGTTCTTC. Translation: CASSRTVNEQFF.

As DNA, the CDR3 is TGTGCCAGCAGTCCCCGGGACAGCCAAGAGACCCAGTACTTC. Protein sequence: CASSPRDSQETQYF. The rearrangement uses TRBV5-5 and TRBJ2-5; 7 positions agree with TRBD1. CDR3 length: 14 residues. V lost 5 bases, J lost 1 base, and 5 bases stayed unmatched. The germline CDR1 and CDR2 sequences are SGHKS and YYEKEE (reference sequence). Variable domain in full (rest from reference TRBV5-5 and TRBJ2-5): DAGVTQSPTHLIKTRGQQVTLRCSPISGHKSVSWYQQVLGQGPQFIFQYYEKEERGRGNFPDRFSARQFPNYSSELNVNALLLGDSALYLCASSPRDSQETQYFGPGTRLLVL.

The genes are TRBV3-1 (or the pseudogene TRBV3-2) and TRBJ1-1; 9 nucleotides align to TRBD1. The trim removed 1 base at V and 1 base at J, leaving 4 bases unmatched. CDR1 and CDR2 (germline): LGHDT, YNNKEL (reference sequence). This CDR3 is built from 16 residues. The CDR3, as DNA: TGTGCCAGCAGCCAAGTCCAGACAGGGGGGAACACTGAAGCTTTCTTT. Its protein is CASSQVQTGGNTEAFF.

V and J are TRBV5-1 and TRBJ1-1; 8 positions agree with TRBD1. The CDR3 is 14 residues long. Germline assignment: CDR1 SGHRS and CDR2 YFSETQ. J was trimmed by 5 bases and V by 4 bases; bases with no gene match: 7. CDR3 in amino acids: CASSPRGLGTEAFF. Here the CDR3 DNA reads TGCGCCAGCAGCCCCAGGGGGCTAGGGACTGAAGCTTTCTTT.

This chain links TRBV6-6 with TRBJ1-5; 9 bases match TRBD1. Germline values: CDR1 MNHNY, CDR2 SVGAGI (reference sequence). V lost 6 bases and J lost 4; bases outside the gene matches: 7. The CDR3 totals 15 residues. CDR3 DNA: TGTGCCAGCAGGGGGGACAGGGAAGAGAATCAGCCCCAGCATTTT. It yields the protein CASRGDREENQPQHF.

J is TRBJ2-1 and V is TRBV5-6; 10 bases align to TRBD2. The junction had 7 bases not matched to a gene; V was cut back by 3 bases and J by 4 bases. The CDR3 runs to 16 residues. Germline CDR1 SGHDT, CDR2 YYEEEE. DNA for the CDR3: TGTGCCAGCAGCTGGCGGGCTAGCGGGGGTTACAATGAGCAGTTCTTC. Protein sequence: CASSWRASGGYNEQFF.

DNA for the CDR3: TGTGCCAGCAGGACAAATTCACCCCTCCACTTT. Residues: CASRTNSPLHF. The chain carries TRBV6-6 and TRBJ1-6, with D unresolved. The CDR3 covers 11 residues. The germline V and J ends were trimmed by 6 bases and 7 bases, with 4 bases remaining between them. CDR1 and CDR2 from the germline V gene are MNHNY and SVGAGI (reference sequence).

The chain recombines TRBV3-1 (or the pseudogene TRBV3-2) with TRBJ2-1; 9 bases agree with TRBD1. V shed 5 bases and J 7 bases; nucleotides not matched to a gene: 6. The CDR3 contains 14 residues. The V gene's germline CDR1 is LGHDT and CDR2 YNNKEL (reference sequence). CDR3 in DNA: TGTGCCAGCAGCTACAGGGGGCGCGAAAATGAGCAGTTCTTC. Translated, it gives CASSYRGRENEQFF.

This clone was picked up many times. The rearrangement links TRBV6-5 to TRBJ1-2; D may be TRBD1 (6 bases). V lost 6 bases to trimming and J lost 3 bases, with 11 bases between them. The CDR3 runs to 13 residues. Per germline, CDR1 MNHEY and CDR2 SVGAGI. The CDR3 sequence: CASSDRYYYGYTF. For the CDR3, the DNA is TGTGCCAGCAGCGACAGGTACTACTATGGCTACACCTTC.

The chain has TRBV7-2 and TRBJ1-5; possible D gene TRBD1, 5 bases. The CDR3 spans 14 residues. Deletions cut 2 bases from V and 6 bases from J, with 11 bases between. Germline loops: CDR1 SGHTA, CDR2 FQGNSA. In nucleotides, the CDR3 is TGTGCCAGCAGCTTATGGGGGGGGAGTCAGCCCCAGCATTTT. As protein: CASSLWGGSQPQHF.

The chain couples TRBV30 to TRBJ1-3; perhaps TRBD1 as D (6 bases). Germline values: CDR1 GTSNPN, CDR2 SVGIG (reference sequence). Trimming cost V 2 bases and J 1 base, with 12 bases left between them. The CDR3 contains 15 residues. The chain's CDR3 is CAWSQGIYSGNTIYF. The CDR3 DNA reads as TGTGCCTGGAGTCAGGGGATATATTCTGGAAACACCATATATTTT.

CDR3 in amino acids: CSVGEPGYGYTF. DNA of the CDR3: TGCAGCGTTGGAGAGCCAGGCTATGGCTACACCTTC. This chain uses TRBV29-1 with TRBJ1-2, with D uncertain. The CDR3 runs 12 residues. The V gene's germline CDR1 is SQVTM and CDR2 ANQGSEA. Trimming removed 4 bases from V and 4 bases from J, with 10 bases in between.

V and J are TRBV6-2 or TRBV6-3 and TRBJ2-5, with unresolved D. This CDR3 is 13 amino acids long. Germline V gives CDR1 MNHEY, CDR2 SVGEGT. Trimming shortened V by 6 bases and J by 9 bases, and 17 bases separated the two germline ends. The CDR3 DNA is TGTGCCAGCAGCCATGGGCCCTCTATGGCCCAGTACTTC. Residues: CASSHGPSMAQYF.